This T cell receptor beta chain was retrieved from a study of tumor and adjacent non-tumor tissue in lung cancer. Study-level background: Histology: about twelve adenocarcinoma, 2 squamous cell carcinoma, 1 small cell lung cancer. Patients were aged about 31 to 85, nine to eleven men and a handful of women, stage I to III. General observations from the study: Significantly higher TCR diversity was found in tumor than normal lung.

The template was RNA from unsorted bulk tissue. This clonotype was observed a handful of times. What it binds is not known. Lacking the conserved final phenylalanine or tryptophan, this CDR3 likely reflects a read error. A modified ARM-PCR protocol with three rounds of nested PCR amplified TCRbeta. TCRdb analysed the multiplex PCR reads with MiXCR anew, one entry per CDR3 protein. This sample has 55,000 to 70,000 distinct CDR3 sequences; 50% to 60% occur once, and the top ten carry around 20%. This sequence originates from a man between 50 and 59 years old with non-small cell lung cancer. Sample: lung tumor tissue.

The CDR3 here is CASSPSGGGGYGQFL. In DNA form, the CDR3 reads TGTGCCAGCAGTCCTTCTGGCGGGGGCGGTTATGGGCAGTTCTTA. The rearrangement uses TRBV11-2 and TRBJ2-1, with a weak D call TRBD2 (7 bases). The germline V gene has CDR1 SGHAT and CDR2 FQNNGV. The CDR3 loop spans 15 amino acids. The ends were cut back, 6 bases at V and 12 bases at J, with 24 bases in the middle.